The 24 T cell receptor beta chains presented below share a single source sample, sequenced in a study of CD8 T cells in ankylosing spondylitis. Study observations and caveats: Blood of patients with ankylosing spondylitis appeared to be characterized by a TCR beta motif of several highly homologous variants.

The antigens of these receptors remain unknown. TCRdb analysed the 5' RACE reads with MiXCR anew, one entry per CDR3 protein. The sample holds approximately 300,000 distinct CDR3 sequences, around 7.6% seen once. Sequenced input: blood, either unsorted or a sorted T cell fraction (not recorded which). The origin of the receptors is a male donor with ankylosing spondylitis.

This rearrangement joins TRBV4-1 to TRBJ1-2; the match to TRBD1 covers 8 bases. The length of the CDR3 is 14 residues. The ends lost 0 bases at V and 7 bases at J; junction bases unmatched: 4. CDR1 is MGHRA, CDR2 YSYEKL, per germline. CDR3 protein: CASSQDQGAGGYTF. The CDR3 DNA is TGCGCCAGCAGCCAAGACCAGGGGGCTGGTGGCTACACCTTC.

The chain recombines TRBV20-1 with TRBJ2-3; possible D gene TRBD2, 6 bases. The V and J ends lost 0 bases and 6 bases respectively, with 22 bases between them. CDR1 is DFQATT and CDR2 is SNEGSKA in the germline V gene (reference sequence). The CDR3 length is 17 residues. CDR3 protein: CSARDLGSAPSRDTQYF. CDR3 nucleotides: TGCAGTGCTAGAGATCTCGGGAGCGCTCCCTCCCGGGATACGCAGTATTTT.

This clonotype occurred a few times. The J gene is TRBJ1-2, the V gene TRBV5-1; 8 positions match TRBD1. After removal of 5 bases from V and 7 bases from J, the junction contained 7 bases not matched to a gene. The length of the CDR3 is 13 residues. Germline V gene sequence: CDR1 SGHRS, CDR2 YFSETQ. The CDR3 loop is CASSWTGTRGYTF. The CDR3 DNA reads as TGCGCCAGCAGTTGGACAGGGACCCGTGGCTACACCTTC.

This clonotype has more than one count but fewer than ten. The chain couples TRBV2 to TRBJ2-1, with D possibly being TRBD2 (5 bases). This CDR3 has 15 amino acids. V lost 6 bases, J lost 0 bases, and 12 bases lay in between. The V gene's germline CDR1 is SNHLY and CDR2 FYNNEI. Here the CDR3 reads CASRDYGVSYNEQFF. CDR3 coding DNA: TGTGCCAGCAGGGATTACGGGGTCTCCTACAATGAGCAGTTCTTC.

This clonotype was counted between two and nine times. The chain employs TRBV4-1 and TRBJ1-5, with a tentative D call TRBD1 (6 bases). Trimming removed 4 bases at V and 3 bases at J, with 16 bases between. Per the germline V gene, CDR1 is MGHRA and CDR2 is YSYEKL. The CDR3 sequence is 16 residues long. The CDR3 region is CASSPRDTRDNQPQHF. CDR3 coding DNA: TGCGCCAGCAGCCCCCGGGACACAAGAGACAATCAGCCCCAGCATTTT.

This clonotype was detected many times. DNA of the CDR3: TGTGCCAGCAGTTTAAGGTTGGGTCAGGGGAGCAACTATGGCTACACCTTC. The encoded protein is CASSLRLGQGSNYGYTF. The chain employs TRBV27 and TRBJ1-2; D might be TRBD1 (6 bases). The ends were cut back, 2 bases at V and 2 bases at J, with 18 bases in the middle. Germline lookup yields CDR1 MNHEY and CDR2 SMNVEV (reference sequence). The CDR3 totals 17 residues.

The rearrangement joins TRBV7-3 to TRBJ2-1; no clear D. Deletions cut 1 base from V and 6 bases from J, with 16 bases between. Germline V gene lookup returns CDR1 SGHTA and CDR2 FQGTGA. The CDR3 runs 16 residues. CDR3 nucleotides: TGTGCCAGCAGCTTAAACTGGGATGGGGTGGTCAATGAGCAGTTCTTC. Its protein product is CASSLNWDGVVNEQFF.

At least ten counts were recorded for this clonotype. This sequence joins TRBV7-8 and TRBJ2-1; the D is unclear. The germline gives CDR1 SGHVS, CDR2 FQNEAQ. CDR3 size: 12 residues. Deletions cut 5 bases from V and 12 bases from J, with 14 bases between. CDR3 residues: CASSPLESGQFF. The CDR3 coding sequence is TGTGCCAGCAGCCCGCTAGAGTCCGGGCAGTTCTTC.

This clonotype was counted a few times. The chain couples TRBV28 to TRBJ2-7; possible D gene TRBD1, 6 bases. This CDR3 has 15 residues. V lost 3 bases to trimming and J lost 3 bases, with 15 bases between them. CDR1 is MDHEN, CDR2 SYDVKM, per germline. The CDR3 DNA follows: TGTGCCAGCAGTTTGGCCGGACAGCAACGCTACGAGCAGTACTTC. Amino acid sequence: CASSLAGQQRYEQYF.

There are many counts of this clonotype. V gene TRBV29-1 combines with J gene TRBJ1-3; TRBD1 agrees at 8 bases. Germline loops: CDR1 SQVTM, CDR2 ANQGSEA. Trimming cost V 1 base and J 7 bases; bases outside gene matches: 0. The CDR3 has 12 residues. In nucleotides, the CDR3 is TGCAGCGTTGAAGGGACAGGGAACACCATATATTTT. It encodes CSVEGTGNTIYF.

This clonotype has ten or more counts. As DNA, the CDR3 is TGTGCCAGCAGAATGGGAGGGGATAGTCAGCCCCAGCATTTT. It codes for CASRMGGDSQPQHF. V is TRBV28 and J is TRBJ1-5; D possibly corresponds to TRBD1 (5 bases). Germline V gene sequence: CDR1 MDHEN, CDR2 SYDVKM. Trimming took 6 bases from V and 6 from J, leaving 15 bases between them. CDR3 length equals 14 residues.

This clonotype was observed a handful of times. V usage is TRBV27 and J usage is TRBJ2-7; possible D gene TRBD1, 5 bases. The germline CDR1 and CDR2 sequences are MNHEY and SMNVEV (reference sequence). The CDR3 is made up of 13 amino acids. The V end lost 4 bases, the J end lost 5 bases, and 12 bases lay between the germline ends. DNA of the CDR3: TGTGCCAGCAGTTGGGCCCAAGGGGACGAGCAGTACTTC. This gives the protein CASSWAQGDEQYF.

This chain joins TRBV11-1 and TRBJ2-7; D possibly matches TRBD1 or TRBD2 (5 bases each). CDR1 and CDR2 (germline): SGHAT, FQDESV (reference sequence). V was trimmed by 4 bases and J by 0 bases, leaving 13 bases between them. CDR3 length equals 15 residues. The CDR3: CASSSRDASSYEQYF. In DNA form, the CDR3 reads TGTGCCAGCAGCTCCCGGGACGCCAGCTCCTACGAGCAGTACTTC.

This clonotype was seen many times. The rearrangement uses TRBV12-3 or TRBV12-4 and TRBJ1-5; the match to TRBD1 covers 7 bases. This CDR3 is built from 14 residues. The J segment lost 4 bases and the V segment lost 7 bases, leaving 7 bases of the junction unmatched. The CDR3 sequence is CASTRQGGNQPQHF. For the CDR3, the DNA is TGTGCCAGCACCCGACAGGGTGGGAATCAGCCCCAGCATTTT.

This clonotype has a count of ten or more. The chain links TRBV27 to TRBJ2-7; TRBD1 matches 9 bases. The V gene's germline CDR1 is MNHEY and CDR2 SMNVEV (reference sequence). J was trimmed by 3 bases and V by 5 bases; bases with no gene match: 11. CDR3 length: 16 amino acids. The chain's CDR3 is CASSPSPGQGLYEQYF. The CDR3 DNA sequence: TGTGCCAGCAGTCCTTCTCCGGGACAGGGCCTCTACGAGCAGTACTTC.

In this sample, this clonotype turned up many times. V is TRBV10-3 and J is TRBJ1-2; 7 bases fit TRBD1. The V and J ends lost 6 bases and 0 bases, in that order; junction bases with no gene match: 7. The CDR3 extends over 15 amino acids. CDR1 and CDR2 (germline): ENHRY, SYGVKD. The CDR3 DNA sequence: TGTGCCATCAGAAAGGACAGGAGGGCTAACTATGGCTACACCTTC. It yields the protein CAIRKDRRANYGYTF.

This clonotype was observed a handful of times. This chain connects TRBV15 to TRBJ2-3, with D perhaps TRBD1 (5 bases). CDR1 is LNHNV and CDR2 is YYDKDF in the germline V gene (reference sequence). Trimming shortened V by 0 bases and J by 3 bases, and 10 bases separated the two germline ends. The CDR3 runs 15 residues. The CDR3 reads CATSREGQGTDTQYF. The CDR3 nucleotides read TGTGCCACCAGCAGAGAGGGGCAGGGAACAGATACGCAGTATTTT.

This clonotype has a handful of counts. The chain uses TRBV7-2 and TRBJ2-1; 7 bases are shared with TRBD2. The CDR3 is 11 amino acids. CDR1 is SGHTA and CDR2 is FQGNSA in the germline V gene. Germline trimming cut 5 bases from V and 9 bases from J; bases unmatched to any gene: 1. The CDR3 loop reads CASSTGGEQFF. The CDR3 bases are TGTGCCAGCAGCACGGGGGGTGAGCAGTTCTTC.

The chain links TRBV5-1 to TRBJ2-5; 7 bases agree with TRBD2. V trimming: 5 bases; J trimming: 1 base; junction bases outside the gene matches: 5. The CDR3 length is 14 residues. Germline assignment: CDR1 SGHRS and CDR2 YFSETQ. In DNA, the CDR3 is TGCGCCAGCAGGTCCTCGGGGGGCCAAGAGACCCAGTACTTC. This gives the protein CASRSSGGQETQYF.

This clonotype was recorded a few times. The chain is built from TRBV9 and TRBJ2-1; TRBD2 might be the D (6 bases). There are 14 residues in the CDR3. Trimming left V 0 bases short and J 13 bases short, with 17 bases between. Looked up from germline, CDR1 is SGDLS and CDR2 is YYNGEE. The CDR3: CASSVAAQGGPQFF. CDR3 in DNA: TGTGCCAGCAGCGTAGCAGCTCAGGGAGGACCCCAGTTCTTC.

The rearrangement links TRBV5-1 to TRBJ1-1, with a tentative D call TRBD1 (6 bases). Deletions cut 0 bases from V and 2 bases from J, with 11 bases between. CDR3 length equals 15 residues. Germline CDR1 SGHRS, CDR2 YFSETQ. This chain's CDR3 is CASSLVVGGNTEAFF. The CDR3 bases are TGCGCCAGCAGCTTGGTGGTAGGGGGAAACACTGAAGCTTTCTTT.

This clonotype has only a few counts. The CDR3 loop reads CASSLEIGTGSGYTF. The CDR3 DNA sequence: TGTGCCAGCAGCTTAGAGATTGGGACAGGTAGTGGCTACACCTTC. The V call is TRBV7-8, the J call TRBJ1-2; 8 bases agree with TRBD1. V was clipped by 1 base and J by 7 bases; unmatched bases: 8. The CDR3 covers 15 residues. CDR1 is SGHVS, CDR2 FQNEAQ, per germline.

This clonotype occurred a few times. The chain's CDR3 is CASSFGAGGLFSYNEQFF. The DNA for the CDR3 is TGTGCCAGCAGCTTTGGGGCGGGAGGGCTTTTCTCCTACAATGAGCAGTTCTTC. The rearrangement joins TRBV5-6 to TRBJ2-1; TRBD2 matches at 9 bases. Germline V gene data show CDR1 as SGHDT and CDR2 as YYEEEE. The CDR3 consists of 18 residues. V gave up 2 bases and J gave up 0 bases; unmatched junction bases: 9.

In this sample, this clonotype turned up many times. This sequence joins TRBV6-1 and TRBJ2-7; TRBD1 agrees at 7 bases. Losses at the gene ends were 5 bases for V and 2 bases for J; bases not matched to a gene: 3. The V gene's germline CDR1 is MNHNS and CDR2 SASEGT. The CDR3 totals 13 residues. The CDR3 coding sequence is TGTGCCAGCAGTCAGGGGACAGCCTACGAGCAGTACTTC. This translates into CASSQGTAYEQYF.